This T cell receptor beta chain appears in the sequencing data of a study of T cell repertoires in cytomegalovirus infection. Study in general: Indications of both CMV infection and matching HLA type were provided by public TCR beta signatures. Study results and caveats: CMV-specific TCR beta clonotypes restricted by HLA-C were the ones dominating the ex vivo response.

This clonotype was found a few times. Its cognate antigen is unknown. The CDR3 spans 15 residues. Germline trimming cut 0 bases from V and 5 bases from J; bases unmatched to any gene: 3. Per the germline V gene, CDR1 is MGHRA and CDR2 is YSYEKL. In TCRdb, the reads were re-called with MiXCR into one record per CDR3 protein. The repertoire holds about 700,000 distinct CDR3 sequences, 30% to 40% seen once, with 18% in the top ten. Sequences were derived from cultured PBMCs, sampled from culture after CMV antigen stimulation. This sequence originates from a human donor in good health (CMV status not recorded). Some clones in this sample may be carry-over from other donors' samples. The chain couples TRBV4-1 to TRBJ2-1, with 8 positions matching TRBD2. The DNA of the CDR3 is TGCGCCAGCAGCCAAGAGAGGACTAGCCACAATGAGCAGTTCTTC. This translates into CASSQERTSHNEQFF.